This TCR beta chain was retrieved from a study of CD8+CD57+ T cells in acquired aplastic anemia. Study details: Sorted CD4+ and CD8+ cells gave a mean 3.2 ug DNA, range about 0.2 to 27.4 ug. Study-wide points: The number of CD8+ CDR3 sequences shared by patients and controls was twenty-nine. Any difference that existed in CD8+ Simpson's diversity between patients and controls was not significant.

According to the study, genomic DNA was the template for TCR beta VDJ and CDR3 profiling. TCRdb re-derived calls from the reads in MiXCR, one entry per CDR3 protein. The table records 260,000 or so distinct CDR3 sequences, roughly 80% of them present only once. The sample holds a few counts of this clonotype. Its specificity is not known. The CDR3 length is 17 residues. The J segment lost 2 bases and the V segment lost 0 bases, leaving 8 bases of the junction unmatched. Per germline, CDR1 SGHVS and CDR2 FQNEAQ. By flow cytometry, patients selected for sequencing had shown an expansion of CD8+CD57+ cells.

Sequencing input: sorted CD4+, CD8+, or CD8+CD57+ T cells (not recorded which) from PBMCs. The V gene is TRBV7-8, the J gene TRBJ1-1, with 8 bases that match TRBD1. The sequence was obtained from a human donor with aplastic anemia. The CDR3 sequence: CASSLAGGQGGNTEAFF. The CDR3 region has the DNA TGTGCCAGCAGCTTAGCGGGCGGACAGGGAGGAAACACTGAAGCTTTCTTT.